The rows below give T cell receptor beta chains drawn from one sample of a study of cytomegalovirus exposure and HLA in healthy donors. Assay used: immunoSEQ multiplex PCR; TCRdb lists only in-frame clones, some missing. Among 80,000 or so clones, around 70% were seen once, and the ten largest hold 8.5% to 14%. Sequenced material: PBMCs. The receptor set was obtained from a middle-aged woman in good health and CMV-seropositive. Both conserved end residues are part of each CDR3.

V	length	J	CDR3
TRBV19	16	TRBJ1-5	CASSAGTGGGNQPQHF
TRBV11-2	16	TRBJ2-7	CASSAQAGDMSYEQYF
TRBV5-6	14	TRBJ2-1	CASSFRVPYNEQFF
TRBV5-1	13	TRBJ1-1	CASSQSERTEAFF
TRBV9	18	TRBJ2-7	CASSVGFGAGGRVREQYF
TRBV7-2	15	TRBJ2-1	CASSLEGVSYNEQFF
TRBV5-6	14	TRBJ2-1	CASSPPGARGEQFF
TRBV29-1	12	TRBJ1-1	CSARQMNTEAFF
TRBV9	13	TRBJ1-6	CASSVGPNSPLHF
TRBV5-1	15	TRBJ2-7	CASRPATSGQYEQYF
TRBV2	14	TRBJ1-5	CASTSSRGYQPQHF
TRBV7-9	14	TRBJ2-7	CASSSTRSSYEQYF
TRBV28	11	TRBJ2-7	CASSLEDEQYF
TRBV7-9	14	TRBJ1-1	CASSPQPGKGEAFF
TRBV7-2	16	TRBJ2-7	CASSLGATSAMMEQYF
TRBV4-2	16	TRBJ2-4	CASSLQTSGSGGIQYF
TRBV18	16	TRBJ2-2	CASSPSRDSDTGELFF
TRBV30	14	TRBJ1-5	CAWSTGQGGQPQHF
TRBV5-1	15	TRBJ2-2	CASSTRTGYTGELFF
TRBV7-2	15	TRBJ2-1	CASSLRQGGYNEQFF
TRBV19	14	TRBJ2-5	CASSIAGGAETQYF
TRBV29-1	11	TRBJ1-2	CSLRLTGGYTF
TRBV9	15	TRBJ1-5	CASSVAGGLNQPQHF
TRBV27	13	TRBJ2-2	CASSLTITGELFF
TRBV6-5	13	TRBJ1-3	CASTTLAGNTIYF
TRBV7-9	16	TRBJ1-4	CASSLDLTGGTEKLFF
TRBV10-1	17	TRBJ2-2	CASSESRDRGFTGELFF
TRBV30	15	TRBJ2-1	CAWGRGLAVDNEQFF
TRBV5-4	15	TRBJ1-4	CASSLQGSTNEKLFF
TRBV10-3	14	TRBJ2-3	CAINSGGLTDTQYF
TRBV25-1	13	TRBJ2-5	CASSVGGSRTQYF
TRBV14	12	TRBJ1-1	CASSPSAGEAFF
TRBV10-3	13	TRBJ1-1	CAISDLGNTEAFF
TRBV6-4	16	TRBJ2-1	CASSDSERIPYNEQFF
TRBV5-4	14	TRBJ2-2	CASRDGLNTGELFF
TRBV29-1	13	TRBJ1-5	CSVQQGARQPQHF
TRBV11-2	13	TRBJ1-5	CASSLGAGQPQHF
TRBV19	13	TRBJ1-1	CASSSTGARQAFF
TRBV5-5	15	TRBJ2-7	CASSLIGGADYEQYF
TRBV6-5	13	TRBJ1-2	CASSYANRDGYTF
TRBV6-5	13	TRBJ1-4	CAAGVGGNEKLFF
TRBV6-6	14	TRBJ1-5	CASSYFGGNQPQHF
TRBV5-1	15	TRBJ2-5	CASRGAEGLVETQYF
TRBV28	14	TRBJ1-1	CASSRRGLNTEAFF
TRBV10-3	15	TRBJ1-2	CAISESMAANYGYTF
TRBV6-1	14	TRBJ2-5	CASRRDRGQETQYF
TRBV5-8	16	TRBJ1-5	CASSEPPGTANQPQHF
TRBV6-1	12	TRBJ2-7	CASSDPGNEQYF
TRBV11-2	12	TRBJ1-1	CASSLVSGEAFF
TRBV30	14	TRBJ2-7	CAWSVWALKDEQYF
TRBV18	12	TRBJ1-3	CASSQYRDRRYF
TRBV5-1	15	TRBJ1-1	CASSLGSQRDTEAFF
TRBV30	12	TRBJ2-5	CAWMRLSETQYF
TRBV5-1	16	TRBJ2-2	CASSSSLGQGAGELFF
TRBV14	13	TRBJ1-1	CASSSGREAEAFF